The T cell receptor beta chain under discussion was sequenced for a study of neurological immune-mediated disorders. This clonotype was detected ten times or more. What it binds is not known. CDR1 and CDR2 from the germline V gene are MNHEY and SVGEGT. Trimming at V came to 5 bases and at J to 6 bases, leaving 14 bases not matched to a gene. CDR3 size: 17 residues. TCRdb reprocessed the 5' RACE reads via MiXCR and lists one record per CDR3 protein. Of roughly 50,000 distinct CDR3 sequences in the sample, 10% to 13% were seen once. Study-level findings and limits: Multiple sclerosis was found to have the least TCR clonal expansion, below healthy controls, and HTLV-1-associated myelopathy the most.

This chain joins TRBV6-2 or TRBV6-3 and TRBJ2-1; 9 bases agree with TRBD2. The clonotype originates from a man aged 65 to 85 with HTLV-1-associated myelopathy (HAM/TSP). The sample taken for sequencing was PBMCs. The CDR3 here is CASSGLGGSGSINEQFF. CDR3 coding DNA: TGTGCCAGCAGTGGGTTAGGTGGTAGCGGGAGTATCAATGAGCAGTTCTTC.